This TCR beta chain was found in a study of OX40 agonist ivuxolimab in advanced cancers. TCRdb's copy holds only in-frame clones and misses some; the assay was immunoSEQ multiplex PCR. The table includes approximately 55,000 clones, approximately 86% detected once. To note about this clone: One end of the junction is discordant with germline, which a read error may explain.

The CDR3 spans 13 residues. Germline V gene lookup returns CDR1 SGHRS and CDR2 YFSETQ. Sequenced here: CD4+ or CD8+ T cells sorted from blood, sampled in a trial of the OX40 agonist ivuxolimab. The TCR comes from an adult with an advanced solid tumor such as melanoma, head and neck, liver or kidney cancer. This chain connects TRBV5-1 to TRBJ1-2; D is undetermined. The chain's CDR3 is CASSLAREAGYTF. The CDR3 DNA reads as TGTGCCAGCAGCTTGGCCCGGGAAGCTGGCTACACCTTC. Full variable domain (remainder filled in from reference TRBV5-1 and TRBJ1-2): KAGVTQTPRYLIKTRGQQVTLSCSPISGHRSVSWYQQTPGQGLQFLFEYFSETQRNKGNFPGRFSGRQFSNSRSEMNVSTLELGDSALYLCASSLAREAGYTFGSGTRLTVV.